This TCR beta chain was observed in a study of shared T cell receptors in the human thymus (TCRdb year 2021). Study-level background: The study examined how the human thymus generates shared, self-reactive T-cell receptor alpha chains.

To note about this clone: There is no known antigen for this receptor. Base qualities are not at hand, and no much larger clone is one base apart.

V is pared back by 4 bases and J by 6 bases, with 3 bases lying between the germline termini. Its CDR3 holds 11 amino acids, cysteine through phenylalanine. Left in the record is the CDR3 DNA by itself, 33 bases read in frame from the first base. For CDR1 and CDR2, the germline V gene lists MGHRA and YSYEKL. The library was made by the immunoSEQ multiplex PCR assay. TCRdb limited this immuneACCESS table to in-frame rearrangements with V and J called. A share of clones is missing; checked studies link under half to unresolved V genes, and the rest is unexplained. This sample lists hundreds of thousands of clones; more than 70% were detected once. 0.0094% of the sample is in the top ten clones. These records were also assigned to another study, of human thymus T cells. Taken from the second paper: Immunologically healthy infants undergoing open corrective cardiac surgery for congenital heart defects in Finland were used as donors. Thymus tissue was collected as surgical resects that were removed during corrective cardiac surgery. V and J gene segment usage appeared biased in both thymic and peripheral blood repertoires. The related research reported highly overlapping thymic TCR repertoires among unrelated individuals. The study used eight infant thymus samples plus four related peripheral blood samples to characterize TCR alpha and beta repertoires. Donor ages ranged from roughly 6 to 250 days, and the cohort comprised about six male and two female infants. Thymocytes were mechanically released from the tissue and were stored as pellets of about 9-33 million cells at -70 degrees C. Genomic DNA was extracted from frozen cell pellets with a QIAsymphony instrument. The immunoSEQ multiplex PCR assay was used to amplify the TCRB and TCRAD loci from a standardized quantity of quality-controlled genomic DNA. Amplicons spanned the V(D)J region at a length sufficient to cover the CDR3 and identify V and J genes. The commercial immunoSEQ service was used to sequence amplicons on an Illumina platform. Primer bias and sequencing errors were corrected using previously described methods, and TCRAD and TCRB definitions followed the IMGT database. Analysis of the repertoires was done with immunoSEQ Analyzer 3.0 and VDJTools and included basic statistics, V/J segment usage, diversity estimates, rarefaction and pairwise overlap. Diversity was estimated using the Chao1, ChaoE, Efron-Thisted, Shannon and inverse Simpson indices, and was also estimated on datasets down-sampled to the size of the smallest sample. Repertoire overlap was determined by strict matching of CDR3 nucleotide sequence, V gene and J gene, and Jaccard-based multidimensional scaling clustering was applied. On average, about 810,000 unique TCRB clonotypes were obtained from thymus samples, compared with 65,000 to 90,000 from blood samples.

The source of this sequence is a boy under two years old with a congenital heart defect. Donor details come from another sample of the same person, matched by shared clones. Material: thymocytes. The sequence joins TRBV4-1 to TRBJ2-2; the D gene identity is not certain. DNA sequence: TGCGCCAGCAGCCTATCCGGGGAGCTGTTTTTT. It codes for CASSLSGELFF.